The clone carrying this T cell receptor (beta chain) was seen once. What it binds is not known. The data were obtained in a study of cytomegalovirus exposure and HLA in healthy donors. V lost 2 bases to trimming and J lost 3 bases, with 23 bases between them. This CDR3 region has 18 residues. CDR1 is SGHDT, CDR2 YYEEEE, per germline. The PCR ran on 60 Vbeta and 13 Jbeta primers. The data were produced by immunoSEQ multiplex PCR, yet TCRdb's version contains in-frame clones alone and is incomplete. The sample holds under 150,000 clones, more than 65% seen once. Study outcomes and limitations: Most subjects' HLA-A and HLA-B alleles were reportedly predicted from TCR beta sequences. Per a prior analysis, the majority of TCR beta V segments were productive roughly 87% or roughly 30% of the time. The records held CMV serostatus as the only immune exposure information.

Sequenced material: PBMCs. The receptor's source is a man aged 18 to 29 in good health and CMV-seronegative. The rearrangement uses TRBV5-6 and TRBJ1-1; D might be TRBD1 (5 bases). CDR3 sequence (DNA): TGTGCCAGCAGCTTTTCGGGGGACCCGGGAGGTTTGTACACTGAAGCTTTCTTT. It specifies CASSFSGDPGGLYTEAFF. Using reference TRBV5-6 and TRBJ1-1 for the parts outside the CDR3, the full variable domain is DAGVTQSPTHLIKTRGQQVTLRCSPKSGHDTVSWYQQALGQGPQFIFQYYEEEERQRGNFPDRFSGHQFPNYSSELNVNALLLGDSALYLCASSFSGDPGGLYTEAFFGQGTRLTVV.